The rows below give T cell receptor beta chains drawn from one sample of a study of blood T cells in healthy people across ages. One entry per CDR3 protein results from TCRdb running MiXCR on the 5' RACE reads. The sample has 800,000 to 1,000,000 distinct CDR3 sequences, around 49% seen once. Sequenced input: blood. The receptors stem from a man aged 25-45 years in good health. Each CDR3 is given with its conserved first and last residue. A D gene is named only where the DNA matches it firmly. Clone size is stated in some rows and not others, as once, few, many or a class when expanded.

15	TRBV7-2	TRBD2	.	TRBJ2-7	TGTGCCAGCAGCTTGACAATAGCGGGAACCTACGAGCAGTACTTC	CASSLTIAGTYEQYF
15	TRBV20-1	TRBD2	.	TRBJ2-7	TGCAGTGCTAGAGCGACGACTAGTAGCGGGGTCGAGCAGTACTTC	CSARATTSSGVEQYF
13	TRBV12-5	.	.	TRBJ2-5	TGTGCTAGTGGCTGGGGACAACAAGAGACCCAGTACTTC	CASGWGQQETQYF
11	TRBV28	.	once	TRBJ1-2	TGTGCCGGCTGGACAGACTATGGCTACACCTTC	CAGWTDYGYTF
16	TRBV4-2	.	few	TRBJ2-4	TGTGCCAGCAGCCAAGATCGCGCCCTAGCCAAAAACATTCAGTACTTC	CASSQDRALAKNIQYF
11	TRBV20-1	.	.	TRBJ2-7	TGCAGTGCGACTCATACCTACGAGCAGTACTTC	CSATHTYEQYF
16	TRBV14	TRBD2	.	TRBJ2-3	TGTGCCAGCAGCCAACTAGGACTAGCGATTACAGATACGCAGTATTTT	CASSQLGLAITDTQYF
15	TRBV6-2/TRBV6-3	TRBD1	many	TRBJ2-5	TGTGCCAGCGGTCAGACTACAGGGGATCAAGAGACCCAGTACTTC	CASGQTTGDQETQYF
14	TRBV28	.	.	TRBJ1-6	TGTGCCAGCAGTTTTGCAGGTGATTCGCCACCCCTCCACTTT	CASSFAGDSPPLHF
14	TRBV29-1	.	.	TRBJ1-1	TGCAGCGTCGGGGGAGTGACAGGTGGGCGCATGGCTTTCTTT	CSVGGVTGGRMAFF
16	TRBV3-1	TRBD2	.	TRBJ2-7	TGTGCCAGCAGCCTTCGACTAGCGGATAAATCCTACGAGCAGTACTTC	CASSLRLADKSYEQYF
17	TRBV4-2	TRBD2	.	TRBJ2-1	TGTGCCAGCAGCCACCTACTAGCGGGGGGGCTCGGCAATGAGCAGTTCTTC	CASSHLLAGGLGNEQFF
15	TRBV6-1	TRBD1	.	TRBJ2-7	TGTGCCAGCAATACACAGGGGGATAGCTCCTACGAGCAGTACTTC	CASNTQGDSSYEQYF
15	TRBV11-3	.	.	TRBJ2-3	TGTGCCAGGATCGTCCCCCAGCGCATCACAGATACGCAGTATTTT	CARIVPQRITDTQYF
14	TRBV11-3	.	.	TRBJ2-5	TGTGCCAGCAGCTTATTCCGCAGCCAAGAGACCCAGTACTTC	CASSLFRSQETQYF
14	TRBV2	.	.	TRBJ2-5	TGTGCCAGCAGTACAATCTCCGGACCCCTGGGGCAGTACTTC	CASSTISGPLGQYF
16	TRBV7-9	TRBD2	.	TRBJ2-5	TGTGCCAGCAGCAGAATGCAGGGACTAGAACAAGAGACCCAGTACTTC	CASSRMQGLEQETQYF
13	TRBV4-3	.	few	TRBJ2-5	TGCGCCAGCAGCCAAGGGGTCGCGGAGACCCAGTACTTC	CASSQGVAETQYF
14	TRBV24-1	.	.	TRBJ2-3	TGTGCCACTCGACAGGGACTGGCCACAGATACGCAGTATTTT	CATRQGLATDTQYF
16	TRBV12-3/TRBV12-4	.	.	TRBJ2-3	TGTGCCAGCAGCTCGCCGTGGAGAGGGAGCACAGATACGCAGTATTTT	CASSSPWRGSTDTQYF
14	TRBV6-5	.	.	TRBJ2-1	TGTGCCAGCAGTGCCGCAGGGTCGTTCAATGAGCAGTTCTTC	CASSAAGSFNEQFF
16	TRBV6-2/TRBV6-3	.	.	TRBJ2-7	TGTGCCAGCAGTTACTCAGTCGGCAGACAATCCTACGAGCAGTACTTC	CASSYSVGRQSYEQYF
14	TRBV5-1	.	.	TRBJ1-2	TGCGCCAGCAGCTTGGGGGGCAACCTCTATGGCTACACCTTC	CASSLGGNLYGYTF
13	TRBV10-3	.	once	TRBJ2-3	TGTGCCATCAGTGCGCATGGCGGAGATGCGCAGTATTTT	CAISAHGGDAQYF
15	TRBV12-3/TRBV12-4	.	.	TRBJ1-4	TGTGCCAGCAGTTTAGAGGCGGCGGGGAATGAAAAACTGTTTTTT	CASSLEAAGNEKLFF
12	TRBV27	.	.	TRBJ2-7	TGTGCCAGCAGCAGAAGAAGGGGCGAGCAGTACTTC	CASSRRRGEQYF
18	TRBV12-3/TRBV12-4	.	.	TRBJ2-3	TGTGCCAGCAGTTTGGGCTCCTGGAGGGTCCTTAGCACAGATACGCAGTATTTT	CASSLGSWRVLSTDTQYF
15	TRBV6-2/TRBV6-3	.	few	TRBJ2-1	TGTGCCAGCAGTTATATGGGCCTAAATTACAATGAGCAGTTCTTC	CASSYMGLNYNEQFF
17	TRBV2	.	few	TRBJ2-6	TGTGCCAGCAGGGGACAAACACCCAGCTCTGGGGCCAACGTCCTGACTTTC	CASRGQTPSSGANVLTF
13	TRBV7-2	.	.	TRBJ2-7	TGTGCCAGCAGCGGAAGTAGGGTCTACGAGCAGTACTTC	CASSGSRVYEQYF
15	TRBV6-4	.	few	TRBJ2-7	TGTGCCAGCAGTGAAGCCGGCGGGTTGCTCTACGAGCAGTACTTC	CASSEAGGLLYEQYF
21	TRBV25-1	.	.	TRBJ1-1	TGTGCCAGCAGTGATACCTTAGGAATCACTCAACTACCCGGGGGACACGCTGAAGCTTTCTTT	CASSDTLGITQLPGGHAEAFF
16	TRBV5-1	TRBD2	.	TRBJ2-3	TGCGCCAGCAGCCCGGGACTAGCGTACTCCACAGATACGCAGTATTTT	CASSPGLAYSTDTQYF
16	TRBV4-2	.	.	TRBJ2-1	TGTGCCAGCAGCCAAGATTCCGCGTGGAGCTCCTACGAGCAGTTCTTC	CASSQDSAWSSYEQFF
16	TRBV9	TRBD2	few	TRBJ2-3	TGTGCCAGCAGCGTAGGCAGCGGGGGGAGCACAGATACGCAGTATTTT	CASSVGSGGSTDTQYF